Below, 8 T cell receptor beta chains from the same sample are listed, as sequenced in a study of patients and donors after allogeneic stem cell transplantation. Using its own MiXCR run on the RT-PCR reads, TCRdb lists one record per CDR3 protein. The sample includes about a million distinct CDR3 sequences, approximately 19% of them seen just once. Sample: blood, either unsorted or a sorted T cell fraction (not recorded which). The receptors were sampled from a human donor who was either an allogeneic HSCT recipient or a stem cell or donor lymphocyte infusion donor (not recorded which). It is not recorded whose cells these are; they may come from a transplant donor.

The chain joins TRBV3-1 to TRBJ1-1; 7 bases match TRBD1. Losses at the gene ends were 0 bases for V and 1 base for J; bases not matched to a gene: 5. Germline CDR1 is LGHDT and CDR2 is YNNKEL (reference sequence). The CDR3 runs to 16 residues. In DNA, the CDR3 is TGTGCCAGCAGCCAAGAGGGGGGACAGCGGAACACTGAAGCTTTCTTT. Translating gives CASSQEGGQRNTEAFF.

The J gene is TRBJ2-1, the V gene TRBV10-3; D unresolved. The CDR3 runs to 14 residues. V was cut by 2 bases and J by 4 bases, with 9 bases left in between. Per germline, CDR1 ENHRY and CDR2 SYGVKD. CDR3 amino acids: CAISEALLYNEQFF. CDR3 coding DNA: TGTGCCATCAGTGAGGCCCTCCTTTACAATGAGCAGTTCTTC.

The chain recombines TRBV14 with TRBJ1-4, with D possibly TRBD1 on 5 matching bases. Germline values: CDR1 SGHDN, CDR2 FVKESK. Trimming left V 2 bases short and J 5 bases short, with 15 bases between. The CDR3 sequence is 16 residues long. In DNA, the CDR3 is TGTGCCAGCAGCCAACTACAGGACTATCCAAATGAAAAACTGTTTTTT. Protein: CASSQLQDYPNEKLFF.

This clonotype appeared a single time. The chain is built from TRBV30 and TRBJ1-2, with D possibly TRBD1 on 5 matching bases. In germline, CDR1 is GTSNPN, CDR2 SVGIG (reference sequence). The CDR3 is 10 residues long. The V end was cut by 2 bases, the J end by 8 bases, with 6 bases between. CDR3 region: CAWSRGGYTF. The CDR3 DNA sequence: TGTGCCTGGAGTAGGGGAGGCTACACCTTC.

This clonotype showed up just a few times. This CDR3 reads CASTSRAGVLGSKYF. In DNA, the CDR3 is TGTGCCAGCACAAGTCGTGCGGGAGTTTTAGGTTCGAAGTACTTC. The chain links TRBV12-3 or TRBV12-4 to TRBJ2-7; 7 bases are shared with TRBD2. The CDR3 totals 15 residues. J was trimmed by 11 bases and V by 7 bases; bases with no gene match: 20.

The rearrangement links TRBV24-1 to TRBJ2-5; 9 positions agree with TRBD1. The CDR3 runs to 16 residues. Germline trimming cut 4 bases from V and 9 bases from J; bases unmatched to any gene: 14. Per germline, CDR1 KGHDR and CDR2 SFDVKD. CDR3 sequence: CATSDSKQGAPRAQYF. Here the CDR3 DNA reads TGTGCCACCAGTGACTCGAAACAGGGGGCCCCCCGGGCCCAGTACTTC.

The chain links TRBV11-1 to TRBJ1-1; D is perhaps TRBD1 (5 bases). V gave up 3 bases and J gave up 5 bases, with 28 bases separating them. CDR1 is SGHAT, CDR2 FQDESV, per germline (reference sequence). This CDR3 is 19 amino acids long. The CDR3 spells CASSFFGRGGFEGSTEAFF. CDR3 nucleotides: TGTGCCAGCAGCTTTTTCGGTCGGGGGGGTTTCGAAGGGTCTACTGAAGCTTTCTTT.

This clonotype was picked up a small number of times. The chain couples TRBV30 to TRBJ2-1, with TRBD2 as a possible D gene (5 bases). Germline CDR1 GTSNPN, CDR2 SVGIG (reference sequence). This CDR3 spans 13 amino acids. Trimming took off 0 bases at V and 8 bases at J, with 11 bases between the two ends. CDR3 DNA sequence: TGTGCCTGGAGTGTGCGGGCCAAGGATGAGCAGTTCTTC. Its protein is CAWSVRAKDEQFF.